The 11 T cell receptor beta chains below all came from one sample that was sequenced in a study of cytomegalovirus exposure and HLA in healthy donors. This PCR relied on a set of 60 Vbeta primers and 13 Jbeta primers. The method was immunoSEQ multiplex PCR; TCRdb's version includes in-frame clones alone and lacks a portion of them. The sample lists around 59,000 clones, 65% to 90% seen once, with 1.6% in the top ten. The material sequenced was PBMCs. The source is a human donor in good health.

The chain uses TRBV30 and TRBJ2-7; 7 bases are shared with TRBD2. The V gene end was trimmed by 1 base and the J gene end by 5 bases; junction bases not matched to a gene: 11. Looked up from germline, CDR1 is GTSNPN and CDR2 is SVGIG (reference sequence). This CDR3 is 15 amino acids long. The DNA for the CDR3 is TGTGCCTGGAGTGCCTCGATATTTGGGGGGGACGAGCAGTACTTC. Protein: CAWSASIFGGDEQYF. Based on the CDR3 plus reference TRBV30 and TRBJ2-7, the full variable domain is SQTIHQWPATLVQPVGSPLSLECTVEGTSNPNLYWYRQAAGRGLQLLFYSVGIGQISSEVPQNLSASRPQDRQFILSSKKLLLSDSGFYLCAWSASIFGGDEQYFGPGTRLTVT.

Only one count was recorded for this clone. This chain connects TRBV10-3 to TRBJ2-7; TRBD1 matches 10 bases. The trim removed 6 bases at V and 4 bases at J, leaving 3 bases unmatched. CDR1 is ENHRY and CDR2 is SYGVKD in the germline V gene. The CDR3 covers 13 residues. CDR3 protein: CAIRGQGNYEQYF. As DNA, the CDR3 is TGTGCCATCAGGGGACAGGGGAATTACGAGCAGTACTTC.

The V call is TRBV19, the J call TRBJ2-1; D unresolved. This CDR3 spans 13 amino acids. CDR1 and CDR2 (germline): LNHDA, SQIVND (reference sequence). Trimming removed 4 bases at V and 4 bases at J, with 8 bases between. CDR3 residues: CASSRGQYNEQFF. The CDR3 bases are TGTGCCAGTAGTAGAGGTCAGTACAATGAGCAGTTCTTC.

The table lists this clone with a count of one. V gene TRBV9 combines with J gene TRBJ1-3; TRBD1 agrees at 9 bases. CDR1 SGDLS and CDR2 YYNGEE come from the germline V gene. V lost 0 bases to trimming and J lost 1 base; unmatched junction nucleotides: 2. This CDR3 region has 16 residues. The CDR3 is CASSVGGQGSGNTIYF. The CDR3 DNA reads TGTGCCAGCAGCGTAGGGGGACAGGGTTCTGGAAACACCATATATTTT.

The V gene is TRBV19, the J gene TRBJ2-7; the match to TRBD2 covers 15 bases. The germline V gene encodes CDR1 LNHDA and CDR2 SQIVND (reference sequence). The CDR3 loop spans 15 amino acids. V gave up 8 bases and J gave up 4 bases; unmatched junction bases: 6. The CDR3 reads CASRTSGGALYEQYF. As DNA, the CDR3 is TGTGCCAGTCGGACTAGCGGGGGGGCCCTGTACGAGCAGTACTTC.

The chain recombines TRBV6-1 with TRBJ1-6; 7 bases map to TRBD1. J gave up 7 bases and V 9 bases, and 9 bases lay outside the gene matches. There are 14 residues in the CDR3. CDR1 is MNHNS, CDR2 SASEGT, per germline. The CDR3 here is CASSRQGPNSPLHF. CDR3 sequence (DNA): TGTGCCAGTAGTCGACAGGGCCCCAATTCACCCCTCCACTTT.

This clone has a handful of counts. V is TRBV5-1 and J is TRBJ2-7; 9 bases fit TRBD2. V shed 7 bases and J 6 bases; nucleotides not matched to a gene: 8. The CDR3 has 13 amino acids. CDR1 and CDR2 (germline): SGHRS, YFSETQ. The CDR3 coding sequence is TGCGCCAGCCGGCCAGCGGGAGGTTCCGAGCAGTACTTC. It codes for CASRPAGGSEQYF.

Concerning this clone: Sequence at one end of the junction differs from germline and may be a read error. This chain joins TRBV28 and TRBJ2-1; 7 nucleotides agree with TRBD2. CDR3 length: 15 amino acids. The germline V gene has CDR1 MDHEN and CDR2 SYDVKM. The CDR3 bases are TGTGCCAGCAATTTAGGCGGGAGTGCCTACAATGAGCAGTTCTTC. It is translated as CASNLGGSAYNEQFF.

The chain employs TRBV27 and TRBJ2-1; D remains unclear. Trimming shortened V by 10 bases and J by 0 bases, and 7 bases separated the two germline ends. The CDR3 is 12 amino acids. Germline-derived CDR1 and CDR2 are MNHEY and SMNVEV (reference sequence). CDR3 in DNA: TGTGCCAAAGCAAGCTCCTACAATGAGCAGTTCTTC. It translates to CAKASSYNEQFF.

The rearrangement joins TRBV4-3 to TRBJ1-2; weak D call: TRBD1 (6 bases). The CDR3 has 14 residues. Germline values: CDR1 LGHNA, CDR2 YSLEER. The V end was cut by 2 bases, the J end by 4 bases, with 11 bases between. The CDR3, as DNA: TGCGCCAGCAGCCAATCAGGGGTCAGCTATGGCTACACCTTC. Translating it yields CASSQSGVSYGYTF.

This clone was seen a handful of times. This chain joins TRBV29-1 and TRBJ2-7, with 10 bases fitting TRBD1. The V and J ends lost 5 bases and 0 bases, in that order; junction bases with no gene match: 4. This CDR3 is 14 amino acids long. Germline V gives CDR1 SQVTM, CDR2 ANQGSEA. CDR3 DNA: TGCAGCGTTAGGACAGGGGGGAACTCCTACGAGCAGTACTTC. Its translation is CSVRTGGNSYEQYF.